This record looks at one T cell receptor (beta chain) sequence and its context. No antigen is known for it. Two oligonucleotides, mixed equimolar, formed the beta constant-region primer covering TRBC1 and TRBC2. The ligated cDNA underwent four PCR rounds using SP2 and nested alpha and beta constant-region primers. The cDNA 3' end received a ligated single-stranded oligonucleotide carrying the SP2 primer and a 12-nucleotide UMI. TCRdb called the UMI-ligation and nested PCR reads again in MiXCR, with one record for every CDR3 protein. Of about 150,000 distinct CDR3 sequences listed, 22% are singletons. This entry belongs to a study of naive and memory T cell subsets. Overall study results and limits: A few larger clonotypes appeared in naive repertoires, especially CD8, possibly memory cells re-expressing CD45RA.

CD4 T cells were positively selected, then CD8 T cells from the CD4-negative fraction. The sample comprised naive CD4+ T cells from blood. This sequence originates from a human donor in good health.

The CDR3 sequence: CASTGTSGREFTDTQYF. As DNA, the CDR3 is TGCGCCAGCACCGGGACTAGCGGGAGGGAATTCACAGATACGCAGTATTTT. The rearrangement uses TRBV4-1 and TRBJ2-3; 16 bases line up with TRBD2. The CDR3 loop spans 17 amino acids. Germline V gene lookup returns CDR1 MGHRA and CDR2 YSYEKL. Unmatched junction bases numbered 6, after V lost 7 bases and J lost 2 bases.